The entry that follows covers one TCR beta chain sequence. The entry originates in a study of blood T cells in healthy people across ages. This CDR3 has 15 residues. CDR1 and CDR2 (germline): SQVTM, ANQGSEA. With V trimmed by 5 bases and J by 1 base, 9 bases remained unmatched. With a J-beta primer mix and a sample-barcoded 5' primer, a second PCR ran about 7 to 12 cycles. TCRdb re-derived calls from the 5' RACE reads in MiXCR, one entry per CDR3 protein. The table lists over 750,000 distinct CDR3 sequences, approximately 25% of them singletons, with 9.4% in the top ten. The sample was also reused in another study, on T cells of mothers and their children.

The gene calls are TRBV29-1 and TRBJ1-2; 8 bases map to TRBD1. The sequenced material came from blood. The clonotype comes from a boy between 10 and 17 years old in good health. In DNA, the CDR3 is TGCAGCGTTCGGACAGGGCGCCATGGTAACTATGGCTACACCTTC. Translated: CSVRTGRHGNYGYTF.